The next 32 T cell receptor beta chains were all read from a single sample in a study of CD8 T cells in Susac syndrome. Reverse transcription of roughly 0.5 to 1 ug RNA was carried out with random hexamers. TCRdb redid the calling of the immunoSEQ multiplex PCR reads with MiXCR, one entry per CDR3 protein. This table has fewer than 350,000 distinct CDR3 sequences, 85% appearing once. The sequencing sample was made of CD8+ T cells from PBMCs. The receptors here all came from a human donor with multiple sclerosis.

The V and J genes are TRBV19 and TRBJ1-1; 7 bases map to TRBD1. The CDR3 loop spans 14 amino acids. Losses at the gene ends were 3 bases for V and 0 bases for J; bases not matched to a gene: 1. Looked up from germline, CDR1 is LNHDA and CDR2 is SQIVND (reference sequence). CDR3 in amino acids: CASSMGTVNTEAFF. CDR3 in DNA: TGTGCCAGTAGTATGGGGACAGTGAACACTGAAGCTTTCTTT.

The chain employs TRBV27 and TRBJ2-3; maybe TRBD2 (5 bases). The CDR3 covers 11 residues. Germline CDR1 and CDR2: MNHEY and SMNVEV (reference sequence). V was trimmed by 9 bases and J by 8 bases, leaving 12 bases between them. Here the CDR3 reads CASVSGFTQYF. CDR3 bases: TGTGCCAGTGTGTCGGGATTTACGCAGTATTTT.

V is TRBV3-1 and J is TRBJ2-1; 7 bases fit TRBD2. Germline CDR1 is LGHDT and CDR2 is YNNKEL (reference sequence). Germline trimming cut 4 bases from V and 7 bases from J; bases unmatched to any gene: 7. CDR3 length equals 14 residues. The CDR3 is CASSPRTSWNEQFF. DNA for the CDR3: TGTGCCAGCAGCCCTCGGACTAGTTGGAATGAGCAGTTCTTC.

CDR3 sequence (DNA): TGTGCCAGTAGTCTGCCTCTGGGCGAGGTCGCTGAAGCTTTCTTT. It yields the protein CASSLPLGEVAEAFF. V usage is TRBV19 and J usage is TRBJ1-1; no clear D gene. Germline-derived CDR1 and CDR2 are LNHDA and SQIVND (reference sequence). With 5 bases removed from V and 6 bases from J, the gap between germline ends came to 19 bases. There are 15 residues in the CDR3.

This clonotype was detected only once. V usage is TRBV2 and J usage is TRBJ1-1; 8 bases are a match to TRBD1. V lost 5 bases to trimming and J lost 3 bases; unmatched junction nucleotides: 8. The CDR3 covers 15 residues. The germline CDR1 and CDR2 sequences are SNHLY and FYNNEI. The CDR3 loop is CASSRGQGMDTEAFF. CDR3 in DNA: TGTGCCAGCAGTAGAGGACAGGGAATGGACACTGAAGCTTTCTTT.

CDR3: CASSAEPGTEYYEQYF. The DNA for the CDR3 is TGCGCCAGCAGCGCCGAGCCAGGGACCGAGTACTACGAGCAGTACTTC. V is TRBV5-1 and J is TRBJ2-7; D is perhaps TRBD1 or TRBD2 (5 bases each). Germline V gene lookup returns CDR1 SGHRS and CDR2 YFSETQ. The CDR3 spans 16 residues. V shed 4 bases and J shed 3 bases, with 20 bases lying between them.

The rearrangement links TRBV27 to TRBJ1-4, with D hard to call. There are 16 residues in the CDR3. In germline, CDR1 is MNHEY, CDR2 SMNVEV (reference sequence). Trimming shortened V by 6 bases and J by 0 bases, and 14 bases separated the two germline ends. The CDR3 protein is CASSSTFHATNEKLFF. DNA of the CDR3: TGTGCCAGCAGCTCCACTTTTCATGCAACTAATGAAAAACTGTTTTTT.

The V and J genes are TRBV4-2 and TRBJ2-1; no definite D call. This CDR3 spans 14 amino acids. Trimming pared 1 base from V and 5 bases from J, leaving 9 bases between. Germline lookup yields CDR1 LGHNA and CDR2 YNFKEQ. The CDR3 here is CASSQVLNDNEQFF. The DNA of the CDR3 is TGTGCCAGCAGCCAAGTTTTAAACGACAATGAGCAGTTCTTC.

This clonotype appeared a single time. CDR3 nucleotide sequence: TGCAGTGGGGGAGTAGCGGGTTTTTACAATGAGCAGTTCTTC. Encoded protein: CSGGVAGFYNEQFF. This chain connects TRBV20-1 to TRBJ2-1; 7 bases line up with TRBD2. The V gene end was trimmed by 7 bases and the J gene end by 4 bases; junction bases not matched to a gene: 10. The germline V gene has CDR1 DFQATT and CDR2 SNEGSKA (reference sequence). CDR3 length: 14 residues.

The chain carries TRBV2 and TRBJ2-1; D is perhaps TRBD1 or TRBD2 (5 bases each). The germline V gene has CDR1 SNHLY and CDR2 FYNNEI. The CDR3 totals 15 residues. V gave up 5 bases and J gave up 5 bases, with 16 bases separating them. The CDR3 bases are TGTGCCAGCAGTCCCCGGGACCATCCCAACAATGAGCAGTTCTTC. Translation gives CASSPRDHPNNEQFF. The full variable domain, in which reference TRBV2 and TRBJ2-1 provide the parts outside the CDR3, is EPEVTQTPSHQVTQMGQEVILRCVPISNHLYFYWYRQILGQKVEFLVSFYNNEISEKSEIFDDQFSVERPDGSNFTLKIRSTKLEDSAMYFCASSPRDHPNNEQFFGPGTRLTVL.

This chain connects TRBV24-1 to TRBJ2-1; D might be TRBD2 (5 bases). The CDR3 loop spans 14 amino acids. Deletions cut 4 bases from V and 6 bases from J, with 12 bases between. Germline V lookup: CDR1 KGHDR, CDR2 SFDVKD. CDR3 nucleotides: TGTGCCACCAGTGAGCTACAGAGGGTCAATGAGCAGTTCTTC. Translation: CATSELQRVNEQFF.

The chain employs TRBV28 and TRBJ1-5; TRBD1 agrees at 7 bases. V was pared by 3 bases and J by 4 bases, with 6 bases of the junction left unmatched. The CDR3 has 15 residues. CDR1 and CDR2 (germline): MDHEN, SYDVKM. In nucleotides, the CDR3 is TGTGCCAGCAGTTTGAACAGGGGTCGTAATCAGCCCCAGCATTTT. Amino acids: CASSLNRGRNQPQHF.

V usage is TRBV9 and J usage is TRBJ2-3; 7 bases agree with TRBD1. V shed 3 bases, J shed 2 bases, and the junction held 6 bases outside the gene matches. Per germline, CDR1 SGDLS and CDR2 YYNGEE. This CDR3 is built from 15 residues. For the CDR3, the DNA is TGTGCCAGCAGCGACCGGGACAGAACCACAGATACGCAGTATTTT. This encodes CASSDRDRTTDTQYF.

V and J are TRBV7-9 and TRBJ1-2; D unresolved. CDR1 and CDR2 (germline): SEHNR, FQNEAQ (reference sequence). This CDR3 spans 17 amino acids. Trimming pared 1 base from V and 6 bases from J, leaving 21 bases between. The CDR3 DNA follows: TGTGCCAGCAGCTTAGGATCCGCGGGGTACCGTTCCAATGGCTACACCTTC. The encoded protein is CASSLGSAGYRSNGYTF.

The J gene is TRBJ2-5, the V gene TRBV7-9; TRBD1 matches at 10 bases. Germline trimming cut 6 bases from V and 3 bases from J; bases unmatched to any gene: 7. Germline-derived CDR1 and CDR2 are SEHNR and FQNEAQ (reference sequence). This CDR3 comprises 15 residues. The CDR3 reads CASRRRDRGKETQYF. CDR3 in DNA: TGTGCCAGCAGACGACGGGACAGGGGTAAAGAGACCCAGTACTTC.

The chain carries TRBV27 and TRBJ2-7; TRBD2 aligns across 8 bases. V dropped 6 bases and J dropped 5; count of bases not matched to a gene: 9. The germline gives CDR1 MNHEY, CDR2 SMNVEV (reference sequence). The CDR3 runs 14 residues. As DNA, the CDR3 is TGTGCCAGCAGCCCAGCGGGAGTTCACCACGAGCAGTACTTC. This translates into CASSPAGVHHEQYF.

This clonotype occurred once. The chain links TRBV5-5 to TRBJ2-3; TRBD2 matches 12 bases. Germline CDR1 SGHKS, CDR2 YYEKEE (reference sequence). The trim removed 4 bases at V and 2 bases at J, leaving 5 bases unmatched. This CDR3 comprises 16 residues. This CDR3 reads CASSPGLAGNTDTQYF. CDR3 nucleotides: TGTGCCAGCAGCCCAGGACTAGCGGGGAACACAGATACGCAGTATTTT.

The chain recombines TRBV15 with TRBJ2-7; 7 positions match TRBD1. Trimming removed 5 bases from V and 3 bases from J; junction bases left unmatched: 10. The CDR3 consists of 15 residues. Germline CDR1 LNHNV, CDR2 YYDKDF (reference sequence). This chain's CDR3 is CATSATGTAYYEQYF. CDR3 DNA: TGTGCCACCAGCGCTACCGGGACAGCGTACTACGAGCAGTACTTC.

The chain uses TRBV7-9 and TRBJ2-1; tentative D call: TRBD2 (5 bases). Germline V gene lookup returns CDR1 SEHNR and CDR2 FQNEAQ (reference sequence). The CDR3 sequence is 17 residues long. V was clipped by 5 bases and J by 3 bases, with 20 bases between them. Written as DNA, the CDR3 is TGTGCCAGCAGCCCCAACGTGCGGGTCCCATTCTACAATGAGCAGTTCTTC. Protein sequence: CASSPNVRVPFYNEQFF.

The J gene is TRBJ2-6, the V gene TRBV28; D possibly corresponds to TRBD2 (6 bases). The length of the CDR3 is 14 residues. The V and J ends lost 7 bases and 0 bases respectively, with 7 bases between them. Germline V gene data show CDR1 as MDHEN and CDR2 as SYDVKM. The DNA of the CDR3 is TGTGCCAGCAAGGGAGGCTCTGGGGCCAACGTCCTGACTTTC. It encodes CASKGGSGANVLTF.

The J gene is TRBJ2-5, the V gene TRBV7-8, with 8 bases aligning to TRBD2. The length of the CDR3 is 17 residues. Germline V gene data show CDR1 as SGHVS and CDR2 as FQNEAQ. Trimming took 3 bases from V and 9 from J; bases not matched to a gene: 18. The CDR3 nucleotides are TGTGCCAGCAGCTTTTTCAACTCGCGGGAGGACGCCAGGGCCCAGTACTTC. This sequence encodes CASSFFNSREDARAQYF.

The genes are TRBV30 and TRBJ1-1; unclear D gene. Germline loops: CDR1 GTSNPN, CDR2 SVGIG (reference sequence). V lost 2 bases and J lost 1, with 17 bases in between. This CDR3 is built from 16 residues. This CDR3 is CAWSTPGGAGNTEAFF. The CDR3, as DNA: TGTGCCTGGAGTACTCCGGGCGGTGCGGGGAACACTGAAGCTTTCTTT.

The chain uses TRBV29-1 and TRBJ2-3, with 9 bases lining up with TRBD2. This CDR3 is 14 amino acids long. Germline V gene lookup returns CDR1 SQVTM and CDR2 ANQGSEA. J lost 2 bases, V lost 7 bases, and 7 bases had no gene match. The CDR3 region is CSAVTSGPTDTQYF. CDR3 bases: TGCAGCGCCGTGACTAGCGGACCCACAGATACGCAGTATTTT.

The chain employs TRBV28 and TRBJ2-2; D is ambiguous. The CDR3 is 12 residues long. CDR1 and CDR2 (germline): MDHEN, SYDVKM. Trimming removed 7 bases at V and 7 bases at J, with 10 bases between. The CDR3 loop is CASNRPGGELFF. The CDR3 DNA reads TGTGCCAGCAATAGACCAGGCGGGGAGCTGTTTTTT.

V gene TRBV6-5 combines with J gene TRBJ2-7; D not certain. Trimming took off 0 bases at V and 4 bases at J, with 13 bases between the two ends. Germline V lookup: CDR1 MNHEY, CDR2 SVGAGI. The CDR3 is 15 amino acids. CDR3 DNA: TGTGCCAGCAGTTACTCGACCAGTCCCCCGTACGAGCAGTACTTC. It is translated as CASSYSTSPPYEQYF.

This clonotype appeared a single time. This chain links TRBV24-1 with TRBJ2-3; D remains unclear. This CDR3 contains 17 residues. Germline lookup yields CDR1 KGHDR and CDR2 SFDVKD. The V gene lost 7 bases and the J gene lost 2 bases, with 21 bases spanning the gap. CDR3 loop: CATSEAPGSVATDTQYF. The DNA of the CDR3 is TGTGCCACCAGCGAGGCCCCGGGCAGCGTTGCCACAGATACGCAGTATTTT.

The V gene is TRBV14, the J gene TRBJ2-1; tentative D call: TRBD2 (6 bases). The length of the CDR3 is 15 residues. V was shortened by 4 bases and J by 4 bases, with 14 bases between the two germline ends. Germline V gene sequence: CDR1 SGHDN, CDR2 FVKESK. CDR3 sequence (DNA): TGTGCCAGCAGCCTCGCCGGGACTTTGTACAATGAGCAGTTCTTC. As protein: CASSLAGTLYNEQFF.

The V and J genes are TRBV19 and TRBJ2-7; D is undetermined. The CDR3 runs to 15 residues. Germline CDR1 and CDR2: LNHDA and SQIVND (reference sequence). Trimming stripped 6 bases from V and 3 bases from J, with 18 bases between. The CDR3 protein is CASRSAPKGNYEQYF. Here the CDR3 DNA reads TGTGCCAGTAGGTCCGCTCCCAAAGGCAACTACGAGCAGTACTTC.

This clonotype was seen more than once but under ten times. The chain combines TRBV27 with TRBJ2-7; D might be TRBD2 (6 bases). The CDR3 runs to 14 residues. Germline V lookup: CDR1 MNHEY, CDR2 SMNVEV (reference sequence). Between the trimmed V and J ends, which lost 3 bases and 2 bases, there was a span of 11 bases. This chain's CDR3 is CASSFGGGTYEQYF. In DNA, the CDR3 is TGTGCCAGCAGTTTTGGTGGAGGGACCTACGAGCAGTACTTC.

The chain employs TRBV10-1 and TRBJ1-5; possible D gene TRBD1, 5 bases. The CDR3 totals 15 residues. Germline lookup yields CDR1 WNHNN and CDR2 SYGVQD (reference sequence). Deletions cut 5 bases from V and 1 base from J, with 12 bases between. The CDR3 coding sequence is TGCGCCAGCAGTTCCTACCGGGACAGCAATCAGCCCCAGCATTTT. Protein product: CASSSYRDSNQPQHF.

V is TRBV3-1 and J is TRBJ2-1, with 9 nucleotides matching TRBD2. The V gene end was trimmed by 2 bases and the J gene end by 2 bases; junction bases not matched to a gene: 4. The CDR3 extends over 16 amino acids. The germline CDR1 and CDR2 sequences are LGHDT and YNNKEL (reference sequence). The CDR3 spells CASSQFGTSPYNEQFF. DNA for the CDR3: TGTGCCAGCAGCCAATTTGGGACTAGCCCCTACAATGAGCAGTTCTTC.

This chain links TRBV7-2 with TRBJ2-4; the D gene is possibly TRBD2 (6 bases). CDR3 length: 16 amino acids. Germline-derived CDR1 and CDR2 are SGHTA and FQGNSA. Trimming left V 8 bases short and J 2 bases short, with 19 bases between. CDR3 DNA: TGTGCCAGCGAACCGGGACTCAGGTTTACCAAAAACATTCAGTACTTC. Translation: CASEPGLRFTKNIQYF.